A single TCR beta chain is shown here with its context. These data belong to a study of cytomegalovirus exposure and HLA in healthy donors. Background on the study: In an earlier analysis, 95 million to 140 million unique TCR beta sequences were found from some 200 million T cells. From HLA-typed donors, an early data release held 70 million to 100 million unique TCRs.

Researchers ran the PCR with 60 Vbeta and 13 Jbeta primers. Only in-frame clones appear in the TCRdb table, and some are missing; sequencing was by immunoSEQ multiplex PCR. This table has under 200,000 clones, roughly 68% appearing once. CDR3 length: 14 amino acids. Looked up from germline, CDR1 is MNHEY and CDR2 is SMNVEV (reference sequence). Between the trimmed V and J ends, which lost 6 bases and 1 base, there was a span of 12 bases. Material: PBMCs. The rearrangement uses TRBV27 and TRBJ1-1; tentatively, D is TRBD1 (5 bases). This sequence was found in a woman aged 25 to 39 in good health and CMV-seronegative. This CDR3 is CASRKFTGNTEAFF. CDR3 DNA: TGTGCCAGCAGAAAGTTTACAGGGAACACTGAAGCTTTCTTT.